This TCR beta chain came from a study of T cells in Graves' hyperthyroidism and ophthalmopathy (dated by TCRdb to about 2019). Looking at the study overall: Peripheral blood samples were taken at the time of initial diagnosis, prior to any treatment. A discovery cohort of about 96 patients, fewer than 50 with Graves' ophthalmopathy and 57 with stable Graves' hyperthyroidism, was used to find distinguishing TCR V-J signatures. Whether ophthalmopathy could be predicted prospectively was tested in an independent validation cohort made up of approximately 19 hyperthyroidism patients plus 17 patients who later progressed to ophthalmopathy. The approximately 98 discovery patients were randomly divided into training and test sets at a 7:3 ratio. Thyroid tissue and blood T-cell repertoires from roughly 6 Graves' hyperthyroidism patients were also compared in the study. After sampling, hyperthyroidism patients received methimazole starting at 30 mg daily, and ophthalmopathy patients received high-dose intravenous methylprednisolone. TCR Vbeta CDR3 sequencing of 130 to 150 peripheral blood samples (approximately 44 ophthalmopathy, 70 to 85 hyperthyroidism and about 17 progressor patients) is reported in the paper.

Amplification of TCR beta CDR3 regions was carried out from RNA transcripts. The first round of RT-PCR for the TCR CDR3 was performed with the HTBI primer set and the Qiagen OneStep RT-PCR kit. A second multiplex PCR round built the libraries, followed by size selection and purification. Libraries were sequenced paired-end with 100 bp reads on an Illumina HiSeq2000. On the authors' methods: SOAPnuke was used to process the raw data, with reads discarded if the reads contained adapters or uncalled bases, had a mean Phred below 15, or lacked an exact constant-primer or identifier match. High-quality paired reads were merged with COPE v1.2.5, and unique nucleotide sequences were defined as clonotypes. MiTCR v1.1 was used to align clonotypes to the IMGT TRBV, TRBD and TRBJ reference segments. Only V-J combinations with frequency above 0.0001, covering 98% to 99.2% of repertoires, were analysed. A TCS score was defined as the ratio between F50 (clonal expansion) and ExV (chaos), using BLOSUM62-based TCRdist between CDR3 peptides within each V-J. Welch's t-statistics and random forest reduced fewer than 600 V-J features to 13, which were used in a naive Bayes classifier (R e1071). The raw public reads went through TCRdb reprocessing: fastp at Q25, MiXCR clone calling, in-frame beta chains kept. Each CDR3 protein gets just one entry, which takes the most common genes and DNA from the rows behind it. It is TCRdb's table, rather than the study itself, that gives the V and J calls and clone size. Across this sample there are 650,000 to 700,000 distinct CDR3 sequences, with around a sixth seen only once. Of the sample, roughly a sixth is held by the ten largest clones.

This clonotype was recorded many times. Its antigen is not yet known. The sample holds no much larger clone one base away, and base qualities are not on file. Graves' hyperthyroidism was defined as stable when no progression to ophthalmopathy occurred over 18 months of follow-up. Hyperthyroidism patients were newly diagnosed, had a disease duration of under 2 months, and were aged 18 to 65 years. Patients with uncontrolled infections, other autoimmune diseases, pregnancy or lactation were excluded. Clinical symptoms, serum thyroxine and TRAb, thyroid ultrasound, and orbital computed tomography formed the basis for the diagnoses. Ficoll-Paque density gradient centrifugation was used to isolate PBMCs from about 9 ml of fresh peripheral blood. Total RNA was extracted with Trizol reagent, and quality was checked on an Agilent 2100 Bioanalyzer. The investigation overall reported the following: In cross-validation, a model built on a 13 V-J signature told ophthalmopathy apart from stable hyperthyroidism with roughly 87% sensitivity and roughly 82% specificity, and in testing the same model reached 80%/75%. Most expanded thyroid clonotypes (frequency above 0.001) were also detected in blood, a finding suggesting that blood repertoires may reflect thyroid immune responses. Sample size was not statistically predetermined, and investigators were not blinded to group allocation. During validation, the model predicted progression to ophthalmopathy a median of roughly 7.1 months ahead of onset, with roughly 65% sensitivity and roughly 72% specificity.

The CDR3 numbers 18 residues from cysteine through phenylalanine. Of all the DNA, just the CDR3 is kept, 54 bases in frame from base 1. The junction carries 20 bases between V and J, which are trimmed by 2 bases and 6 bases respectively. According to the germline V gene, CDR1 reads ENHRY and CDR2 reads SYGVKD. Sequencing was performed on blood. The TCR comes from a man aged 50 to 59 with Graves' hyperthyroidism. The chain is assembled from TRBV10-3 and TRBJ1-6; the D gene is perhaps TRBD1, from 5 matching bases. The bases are TGTGCCATCAGTGAGATCAATTCAGGGTATAGTCGTAATTCACCCCTCCACTTT. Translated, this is CAISEINSGYSRNSPLHF.